This record looks at one T cell receptor beta chain sequence and its context. The PCR had 60 Vbeta and 13 Jbeta primers. Sequencing was performed with immunoSEQ multiplex PCR; in TCRdb, only in-frame clones are kept and a portion is missing. This sample has some 180,000 clones, with 80% found just once. Losses at the gene ends were 0 bases for V and 9 bases for J; bases not matched to a gene: 10. This CDR3 comprises 15 residues. Looked up from germline, CDR1 is ENHRY and CDR2 is SYGVKD. The data derive from a study of cytomegalovirus exposure and HLA in healthy donors. The gene calls are TRBV10-3 and TRBJ2-7; TRBD1 matches 8 bases. The specimen sequenced was PBMCs. The TCR was taken from a woman aged 25 to 39 in good health and CMV-seronegative. The CDR3 region has the DNA TGTGCCATCAGTGAGTCGACAGGGGACGGCGGTCGGCAGTACTTC. It translates to CAISESTGDGGRQYF.